This TCR beta chain appears in the sequencing data of a study of cytomegalovirus exposure and HLA in healthy donors (dated by TCRdb to 2017 to 2019). For context, the study as a whole: According to an earlier analysis of a few hundred of the donors, about 180 million T cells yielded roughly 110 million unique TCR beta sequences and about 300 Gb of sequence data. An early release covering roughly 600 HLA-typed donors comprised about 310 gigabases of sequencing data and approximately 80 million unique TCR sequences. Of the 300 to 500 genotyped donors, approximately 81% were placed in the genetic ancestry cluster associated with self-reported Caucasian donors. The study aimed to test whether cataloging public T cell receptors could reveal signatures of past pathogen exposure. The study profiled the T cell repertoires of hundreds of subjects by immunosequencing and related them to cytomegalovirus serostatus. In addition to the first cohort of 666 subjects, a separate validation cohort of 120 different subjects was used. To predict cytomegalovirus infection status, the study combined high-throughput TCR immunosequencing, statistical association of individual TCRs with disease status, and machine learning. A later analysis re-examined previously published TCR beta repertoires from around 670 donors and added high-resolution HLA genotyping to investigate patterns of TCR occurrence. In the later analysis, no new phenotypic data were used to find candidate immune exposures; instead, reliance was placed on TCR beta sequences and their occurrence across donors. To decide whether each TCR beta V gene segment behaved as functional or pseudogenic, an earlier analysis of fewer than 750 of the donors relied on high-throughput TCR beta sequencing. Donor age, sex, ethnicity and CMV serostatus were compiled alongside the repertoire data. Genome-wide SNP genotypes for about 55% of the roughly 670 donors were used in a later genetic analysis, which treated that subset as a discovery cohort. Every discovery cohort repertoire had been produced on one sequencing platform. Class I and class II HLA loci were covered by the typing at four-digit resolution. The number of donors typed differed by locus, with 629-630 for A, B, C, DRB1 and DQB1, more than 500 for DQA1, 600 to 610 for DPA1, and around 460 for DPB1. A few DR-DQ haplotypes were treated as single units for association and clustering because of strong linkage in the cohort. On average, approximately 250,000 unique TCR beta nucleotide sequences were sequenced per donor among some 420 genotyped donors of the cohort, with roughly 18% of those sequences being non-productive.

This clone has only a few counts. Its recognized antigen is unknown. No base qualities exist here, and no much larger clone lies one base off it. The cohort comprised approximately 700 healthy bone marrow donors. Cohort members were all nominally healthy when sampled, although unrecorded immune exposures were likely present. The donor was CMV seropositive and was included in the group of some 290 seropositive cohort members. Every donor gave a peripheral blood sample, and the peripheral blood mononuclear cells from that sample were used for TCR beta sequencing. The Qiagen DNeasy Blood Extraction Kit was used to extract genomic DNA from the blood cell samples. Deletion took 5 bases off V and 5 bases off J, with a span of 16 bases between the germline ends. The CDR3 holds 15 amino acids from the cysteine to the phenylalanine. Solely the CDR3 DNA is kept, with 45 bases framed from the first base. From a lookup of the germline V gene (reference sequence), CDR1 and CDR2 are MNHEY and SMNVEV.

Points the paper makes about the study in general: In a later analysis, HLA-associated TCR beta chains were found to be more clonally expanded and to have lower generation probabilities than equally common non-associated chains. Most TCR sequences were seen in very few donors, while some public TCRs were found in many individuals. A further reported finding was that TCR beta sequences accurately predicted the HLA-A and HLA-B alleles for most subjects in the first cohort. Roughly 17 rarely observed V segments, including chromosome 9 orphons, were excluded from the earlier analysis of some 590 of the donors because counts were too low. A later genetic analysis reported fewer N-insertions in productive TCRs among donors in an Asian-associated ancestry cluster than the approximately 700-donor mean. Because the 87-base-pair reads could not distinguish some IMGT-functional V segments, including TRBV6-2 and TRBV6-3, those segments were excluded. In a later analysis, several top co-occurrence clusters were reported to appear linked to parvovirus B19, influenza, CMV and Epstein-Barr virus. In both the original and validation cohorts, the classifier was reported to diagnose cytomegalovirus status with high specificity and sensitivity. Only TCR beta chains were sequenced in this cohort, and the absence of alpha or paired-chain data limited detectable features. HLA typing was unavailable for some donors at each locus, so association tests used only the typed subset. A group of highly shared sequence variants was considered likely to be a technical artifact of the sequencing pipeline. In a later analysis, TCR association rates were found to vary across HLA loci, with the most associated TCRs seen for DRB1 alleles and the fewest for HLA-C alleles. In vitro tests confirmed that three of the cytomegalovirus-associated TCR beta chains recognize cytomegalovirus antigens. When HLA alleles, especially DR and DQ, strongly co-occurred, attributing TCR associations to individual alleles was difficult. The presence/absence analyses assumed that sequencing depth was roughly uniform across donors, and that assumption may not be true. In an earlier analysis of some 540 of the donors, most TCR beta V segments appeared in productive rearrangements about 90% or about 30% of the time, broadly matching IMGT annotations. A total of about 150 TCR beta chains were listed by the study as associated with cytomegalovirus. According to the authors, the approach could potentially be generalized to other disease states and immunological phenotypes. Specific HLA alleles were associated with 15,000 to 20,000 TCR beta sequences at a false discovery rate of 0.05 in a later analysis. Immune exposure information for the cohort was limited to CMV serostatus. In a later analysis, most CMV-associated TCR beta chains were found to appear HLA-restricted, with HLA associations seemingly driven largely by CMV exposure. Correlated functional status among segregating V segments might reflect linkage disequilibrium, but an unknown experimental factor could not be ruled out. In a later genetic analysis, a missense DCLRE1C variant was associated with V-gene and J-gene trimming of TCR beta chains, and the association was replicated in an independent cohort.

The library relied on the immunoSEQ multiplex PCR assay. The multiplex PCR relied on a mix of 60 forward primers for TCR Vbeta segments and 13 reverse primers for TCR Jbeta segments. Amplification of the CDR3 region of rearranged TCR beta genes was performed with a multiplex PCR assay on genomic DNA. Amplified TCR beta libraries were sequenced as 87-base-pair reads on the Illumina HiSeq System. The authors processed their data as follows. A later analysis tallied roughly 78 million unique TCR beta chains across the 700 or so repertoires, and around 12 million of those chains were shared by two or more donors. A nearest-neighbor algorithm error-corrected the raw reads and collapsed the reads into unique sequences, merging closely related sequences to remove PCR and sequencing errors. Alignment of CDR3 sequences to IMGT reference sequences was used to assign V, D and J gene segments. For a sequence to be retained, at least a six-nucleotide match to both a V gene segment and a J gene segment was required. Rearrangements were classified as productive when the CDR3 lacked stop codons and remained in frame with V and J, and all other rearrangements were classified as non-productive. Following IMGT convention, CDR3 was defined as the stretch from the second conserved V-encoded cysteine up to the conserved J-encoded phenylalanine. The earlier analysis of 500 to 650 of the donors excluded any sequence lacking an unambiguous match to a single V gene segment. An earlier analysis of about 590 of the donors classified V segments as functional when productive rearrangements were above 56.7% and as segregating when the standard deviation between donors was above 5%. To diagnose cytomegalovirus status from the catalog of TCR beta chain sequences, a statistical classification framework was built. A later analysis assigned V and J genes by comparing TCR nucleotide sequences with IMGT/GENE-DB human TR gene sequences. In a later analysis, CDR3 sequences and most-parsimonious VDJ recombination scenarios were assigned using the TCRdist pipeline. A later analysis defined each TCR beta chain by its CDR3 amino acid sequence plus V-gene family, and excluded reads lacking a unique V-gene family. As a way to deal with suspected cross-contamination and a sequencing artifact, a later analysis dropped 592 nucleotide sequences that were highly shared and had low generation probability. A later analysis calculated a clonal expansion index for each public chain from normalized within-repertoire ranks of inferred template counts. In a later analysis, generation probabilities were computed using a VDJ recombination model fitted to out-of-frame rearrangements, and the results were checked against IGoR. Hypergeometric tests were used in a later analysis to score TCR-TCR, TCR-HLA and TCR-CMV co-occurrence, with a repertoire-size bias correction applied to the TCR pairs. In a later analysis, false discovery rates were estimated by permuting HLA or CMV assignments 20 times. In a later analysis, co-occurring TCRs were grouped using DBSCAN, with TCRdist sequence similarity added in when clustering inside HLA-allele-positive subsets. For co-occurrence clustering, repertoires with fewer than 30,000 or more than 120,000 public chains were excluded, along with a handful of repertoires with anomalous nucleotide sharing. This immuneACCESS table, as held by TCRdb, lists in-frame sequences with V and J called but not all clones. Of the missing ones, under half trace to an unresolved V gene in checked studies; the others have no known cause. The V and J calls and clone size were taken over from that table, and D and trimming were inferred from the DNA. For this sample there are around 100,000 clones; roughly 83% appear just once. The ten most abundant clones make up 2.5% to 3% of the sample.

The receptor chain draws on TRBV27 and TRBJ2-1, and the D gene may be TRBD2, 5 bases matching. This TCR was recovered from a woman aged 18-29 years in good health and CMV-seropositive. The sample was PBMCs. The DNA sequence is TGTGCCAGCAGTCCGGGGATTGAAGATGACAATGAGCAGTTCTTC. The encoded protein is CASSPGIEDDNEQFF.